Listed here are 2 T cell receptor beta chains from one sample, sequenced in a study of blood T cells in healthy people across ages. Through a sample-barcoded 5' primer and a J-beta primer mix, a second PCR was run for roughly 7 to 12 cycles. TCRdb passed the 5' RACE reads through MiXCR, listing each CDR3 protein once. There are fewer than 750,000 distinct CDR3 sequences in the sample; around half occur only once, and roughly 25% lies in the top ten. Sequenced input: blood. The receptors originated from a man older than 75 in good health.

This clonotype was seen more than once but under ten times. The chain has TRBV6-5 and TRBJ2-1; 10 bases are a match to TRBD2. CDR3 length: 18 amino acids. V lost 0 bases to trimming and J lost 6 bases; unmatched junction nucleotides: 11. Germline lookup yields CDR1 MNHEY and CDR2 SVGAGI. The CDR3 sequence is CASSYSLNLAGESNEQFF. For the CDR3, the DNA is TGTGCCAGCAGTTACTCGCTAAATCTAGCGGGAGAGTCCAATGAGCAGTTCTTC.

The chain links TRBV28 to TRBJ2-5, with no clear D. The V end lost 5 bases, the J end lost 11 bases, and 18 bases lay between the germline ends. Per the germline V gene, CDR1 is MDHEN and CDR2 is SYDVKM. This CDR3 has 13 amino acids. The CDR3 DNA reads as TGTGCCAGCAGTCGACCCCATTCGTATGAGCAGTACTTC. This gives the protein CASSRPHSYEQYF.